The sequence of this T cell receptor beta chain was determined in a study of T-cell memory formation after mild COVID-19 (dated by TCRdb to the early 2020s). About the investigation overall: TCR sequence clusters from the two donors were largely donor specific. The cohort comprised two young, previously healthy adult volunteers, one female and one male. Longitudinal TCRalpha and TCRbeta repertoire sequencing tracked T-cell clones expanding and contracting after mild COVID-19 in a couple of donors.

The research as a whole found: Some responding clones were detected in pre-infection memory, suggesting pre-existing cross-reactive memory T cells joined the SARS-CoV-2 response. Only a couple of mild cases were covered by the study, and larger cohorts that include severe cases with pre-infection samples were considered necessary. Contracting CD4+ clones appeared mostly in the CM and EM memory subsets, whereas CD8+ clones were enriched in EMRA. From day 15 to 85, contracting clones showed balanced CD4/CD8 phenotypes, whereas a second wave of clones that expanded from day 15 to 37 leaned towards CD4+. The second-wave clones that peaked on day 37 were not confirmed to be SARS-CoV-2 specific.

Ficoll-Paque density gradient centrifugation was used to isolate PBMCs. This clonotype showed up just a few times. Its antigen specificity is not known. No clone much larger than this one lies a single base away; base qualities are absent. The instrument was an Illumina NovaSeq 6000. cDNA libraries for TCRalpha and TCRbeta were prepared by 5'RACE using constant-segment primers, with sample barcodes and unique molecular identifiers added. Trizol reagent was used to extract RNA from every sample. Libraries were amplified in two PCR steps, with a second sample barcode and Illumina TruSeq adapters added in the second step. The libraries were sequenced on an Illumina NovaSeq using 2 x 150 bp paired-end reads. Per the original workflow: With migec v1.2.7, reads were demultiplexed and then collapsed into UMI-guided consensus sequences. Using mixcr v2.1.11, the UMI consensuses were aligned to TRA and TRB V and J templates and assembled into clonotypes. Clonotypes were classified as expanded or contracted when called significant by both edgeR and NoisET, with noise models trained on biological replicates. For edgeR calls, the thresholds were a false discovery rate-adjusted p below 0.01 and a log2 fold-change of 1. As an exploratory analysis of dynamics, max-normalized trajectories of the 1000 most abundant clonotypes were examined by PCA with hierarchical clustering. Separately sequenced CD4+ and CD8+ repertoires were used to assign the CD4 or CD8 phenotype of responding clones. TCRdb trimmed the raw reads at Q25, called clones with MiXCR and kept productive beta chains. Every CDR3 protein is listed once, alongside the most common genes and DNA of its rows. The V and J calls reflect TCRdb's pipeline rather than the authors' work. For this sample the table gives just under 350,000 distinct CDR3 sequences, of which 10% to 15% were detected only once. 20% to 25% of the sample rests with the top ten.

Via the germline V gene, CDR1 is MNHEY and CDR2 SVGAGI. Spanning cysteine to phenylalanine, the CDR3 consists of 14 amino acids. Kept here is only the CDR3 DNA, which spans 42 bases and is read in frame from base 1. After removal of 4 bases from V and 8 bases from J, the junction retains 4 bases not matched to a gene. Source material: PBMCs or a T cell subset sorted from them (not recorded which). This clonotype originated in a man aged 18 to 35 who had mild COVID-19 (a few samples of this study predate the infection). The sample titles of this study are shuffled in the database, so cell type and time point are left out; the donor was told from shared clones. Rearrangement joined TRBV6-5 to TRBJ2-1, with TRBD1 matching 11 junction bases. The DNA sequence is as follows: TGTGCCAGCAGTTCCTGGACAGGGGGCTATGAGCAGTTCTTC. Translated, it reads CASSSWTGGYEQFF.